What follows are 20 T cell receptor beta chains derived from one specimen sequenced in a study of T cells in Graves' hyperthyroidism and ophthalmopathy. Authors of the study amplified TCR beta CDR3 regions from RNA transcripts. The HTBI primer set was used in a first-round RT-PCR of the TCR CDR3. TCRdb analysed the multiplex PCR reads with MiXCR anew, one entry per CDR3 protein. The sample shows a few hundred thousand distinct CDR3 sequences, roughly 13% of them seen only once. What was sequenced was blood. The source is a woman in her 30s with Graves' hyperthyroidism that later progressed to Graves' ophthalmopathy.

This clonotype occurred many times. V usage is TRBV6-1 and J usage is TRBJ2-7, with D perhaps TRBD2 (5 bases). The V end lost 1 base, the J end lost 0 bases, and 10 bases lay between the germline ends. Germline V gene sequence: CDR1 MNHNS, CDR2 SASEGT. This CDR3 comprises 15 residues. The CDR3: CASSEGWTASYEQYF. Here the CDR3 DNA reads TGTGCCAGCAGTGAAGGTTGGACTGCCTCCTACGAGCAGTACTTC.

In this sample, this clonotype turned up many times. The chain carries TRBV20-1 and TRBJ1-5; no reliable D call. The CDR3 runs to 12 residues. Deletions cut 5 bases from V and 10 bases from J, with 15 bases between. From germline, CDR1 is DFQATT and CDR2 SNEGSKA (reference sequence). DNA for the CDR3: TGCAGTGCTCTCCGGGGAGAGGACCCCCAGCATTTT. Protein sequence: CSALRGEDPQHF.

The J gene is TRBJ2-5, the V gene TRBV29-1, with 10 positions matching TRBD2. CDR1 is SQVTM and CDR2 is ANQGSEA in the germline V gene. CDR3 length equals 18 residues. Losses at the gene ends were 0 bases for V and 0 bases for J; bases not matched to a gene: 10. Here the CDR3 reads CSVEDLLGSGRYQETQYF. The DNA for the CDR3 is TGCAGCGTTGAAGATCTGCTTGGTAGCGGGAGGTACCAAGAGACCCAGTACTTC.

The chain employs TRBV5-1 and TRBJ1-6; D not resolved. CDR1 and CDR2 (germline): SGHRS, YFSETQ. CDR3 length: 16 residues. Trimming left V 0 bases short and J 0 bases short, with 7 bases between. The CDR3 region is CASSLVQSSYNSPLHF. The CDR3, as DNA: TGCGCCAGCAGCTTGGTCCAGAGCTCCTATAATTCACCCCTCCACTTT.

This clonotype came up many times. The chain is built from TRBV12-3 or TRBV12-4 and TRBJ2-5, with D tentatively TRBD1 (6 bases). The CDR3 has 13 residues. With 5 bases removed from V and 1 base from J, the gap between germline ends came to 8 bases. Here the CDR3 DNA reads TGTGCCAGCAGTACAGGGCGCCAAGAGACCCAGTACTTC. This translates into CASSTGRQETQYF.

V gene TRBV19 combines with J gene TRBJ2-6; TRBD1 is a possible D gene (6 bases). The CDR3 loop spans 15 amino acids. Trimming pared 1 base from V and 2 bases from J, leaving 6 bases between. Germline assignment: CDR1 LNHDA and CDR2 SQIVND (reference sequence). CDR3 protein: CASSIGQAGANVLTF. CDR3 in DNA: TGTGCCAGTAGTATAGGACAGGCTGGGGCCAACGTCCTGACTTTC.

This clonotype was picked up many times. The chain combines TRBV20-1 with TRBJ2-1, with TRBD2 matching 7 bases. Trimming at V came to 0 bases and at J to 5 bases, leaving 7 bases not matched to a gene. Germline V gene lookup returns CDR1 DFQATT and CDR2 SNEGSKA (reference sequence). This CDR3 has 15 amino acids. CDR3 region: CSARELAEGHNEQFF. CDR3 nucleotide sequence: TGCAGTGCTAGAGAGCTAGCGGAGGGGCACAATGAGCAGTTCTTC.

This chain uses TRBV29-1 with TRBJ1-2; 9 nucleotides line up with TRBD1. J lost 1 base, V lost 1 base, and 7 bases had no gene match. This CDR3 is 16 amino acids long. Germline CDR1 SQVTM, CDR2 ANQGSEA. CDR3 in amino acids: CSVEVGQGIGNYGYTF. The CDR3 DNA reads as TGCAGCGTTGAAGTCGGACAGGGGATCGGTAACTATGGCTACACCTTC.

This clonotype was counted at least ten times. The chain has TRBV5-1 and TRBJ2-2; D gene ambiguous. Germline V CDR1 and CDR2: SGHRS, YFSETQ. This CDR3 contains 13 residues. V shed 5 bases and J shed 0 bases, with 5 bases lying between them. CDR3 bases: TGCGCCAGCAGGTGGGCGAACACCGGGGAGCTGTTTTTT. Translation: CASRWANTGELFF.

This clonotype has only a few counts. This chain connects TRBV15 to TRBJ2-6; D may be TRBD2 (6 bases). CDR3 length: 15 residues. The germline gives CDR1 LNHNV, CDR2 YYDKDF (reference sequence). V was shortened by 5 bases and J by 4 bases, with 12 bases between the two germline ends. CDR3 sequence (DNA): TGTGCCACCAGCCTCGGGACTCCCGGGGCCAACGTCCTGACTTTC. This encodes CATSLGTPGANVLTF.

This clonotype was seen ten or more times. The chain joins TRBV20-1 to TRBJ2-1; tentatively, D is TRBD1 (6 bases). V gave up 6 bases and J gave up 3 bases, with 15 bases separating them. CDR1 and CDR2 from the germline V gene are DFQATT and SNEGSKA (reference sequence). The CDR3 totals 14 residues. CDR3 sequence: CSASGGRRYNEQFF. CDR3 nucleotide sequence: TGCAGTGCGAGTGGGGGCAGGCGCTACAATGAGCAGTTCTTC.

With respect to this clonotype: A read error may explain this, as a much larger clone is one base away. The chain employs TRBV3-1 and TRBJ2-7; D remains ambiguous. Trimming pared 5 bases from V and 5 bases from J, leaving 7 bases between. The germline gives CDR1 LGHDT, CDR2 YNNKEL (reference sequence). This CDR3 region has 11 residues. The CDR3 DNA reads as TGTGCCAGCAGCTACAACCACGAGCAGTACTTC. Amino acid sequence: CASSYNHEQYF.

In this sample, this clonotype turned up a few times. CDR3 sequence reads: CASSLGGQIGEQYF. CDR3 coding DNA: TGTGCCAGCAGCTTAGGAGGACAGATCGGTGAGCAGTACTTC. This rearrangement joins TRBV7-6 to TRBJ2-7; tentatively, D is TRBD1 (6 bases). Germline CDR1 reads SGHVS; CDR2 reads FNYEAQ. The V gene lost 1 base and the J gene lost 7 bases, with 14 bases spanning the gap. The CDR3 loop spans 14 amino acids.

This clonotype showed up many times. V usage is TRBV12-3 or TRBV12-4 and J usage is TRBJ2-7; 8 bases fit TRBD2. Trimming removed 5 bases from V and 2 bases from J; junction bases left unmatched: 5. There are 14 residues in the CDR3. CDR3 in amino acids: CASSPPGLAYEQYF. For the CDR3, the DNA is TGTGCCAGCAGTCCTCCGGGACTAGCCTACGAGCAGTACTTC.

This clonotype was found a few times. The chain links TRBV5-6 to TRBJ2-7; possibly TRBD1 or TRBD2 for D (5 bases each). CDR1 SGHDT and CDR2 YYEEEE come from the germline V gene. The CDR3 contains 17 residues. Trimming stripped 1 base from V and 7 bases from J, with 24 bases between. The DNA for the CDR3 is TGTGCCAGCAGCTTGTGGCCCGGGACCCTTCCCTGGGGGGAGCAGTACTTC. This gives the protein CASSLWPGTLPWGEQYF.

This clonotype was picked up many times. The rearrangement joins TRBV20-1 to TRBJ2-5; TRBD2 matches 15 bases. V lost 6 bases and J lost 4; bases outside the gene matches: 9. The CDR3 spans 16 residues. Germline V gives CDR1 DFQATT, CDR2 SNEGSKA (reference sequence). As DNA, the CDR3 is TGCAGTGCCGAAACTTGGACTAGCGGGAGGGGAGAGACCCAGTACTTC. Its protein is CSAETWTSGRGETQYF.

This clonotype occurred many times. The J gene is TRBJ1-1, the V gene TRBV2; D unresolved. Germline V CDR1 and CDR2: SNHLY, FYNNEI. Trimming shortened V by 8 bases and J by 7 bases, and 17 bases separated the two germline ends. CDR3 length: 13 residues. The CDR3 region is CASQDGSWGEAFF. CDR3 bases: TGTGCCAGCCAGGACGGGTCCTGGGGTGAAGCTTTCTTT. The full variable domain, in which reference TRBV2 and TRBJ1-1 provide the parts outside the CDR3, is EPEVTQTPSHQVTQMGQEVILRCVPISNHLYFYWYRQILGQKVEFLVSFYNNEISEKSEIFDDQFSVERPDGSNFTLKIRSTKLEDSAMYFCASQDGSWGEAFFGQGTRLTVV.

This sequence joins TRBV5-4 and TRBJ2-7; TRBD2 agrees at 8 bases. Unmatched junction bases numbered 9, after V lost 4 bases and J lost 0 bases. The CDR3 extends over 16 amino acids. Germline lookup yields CDR1 SGHNT and CDR2 YYREEE (reference sequence). Here the CDR3 reads CASSPPGGRSSYEQYF. The CDR3 nucleotides read TGTGCCAGCAGCCCCCCAGGCGGGAGGAGCTCCTACGAGCAGTACTTC.

This clonotype was counted many times. The V gene is TRBV20-1, the J gene TRBJ2-7; no clear D. CDR3 length: 16 amino acids. From germline, CDR1 is DFQATT and CDR2 SNEGSKA (reference sequence). Between the trimmed V and J ends, which lost 6 bases and 4 bases, there was a span of 25 bases. The CDR3 sequence: CSAPVVLLGKGYEQYF. The DNA for the CDR3 is TGCAGTGCCCCCGTGGTTTTGTTGGGAAAGGGTTACGAGCAGTACTTC.

The chain is built from TRBV28 and TRBJ2-2; TRBD1 might be the D (5 bases). The V gene's germline CDR1 is MDHEN and CDR2 SYDVKM. Trimming stripped 10 bases from V and 0 bases from J, with 15 bases between. The CDR3 runs to 15 residues. The CDR3 reads CATAGRAPNTGELFF. The CDR3 nucleotides read TGTGCCACCGCCGGCAGGGCCCCGAACACCGGGGAGCTGTTTTTT.